The T cell receptor beta chain under discussion was sequenced for a study of patients and donors after allogeneic stem cell transplantation. TCRdb re-analysed the RT-PCR reads in MiXCR, keeping a single row per CDR3 protein. The table includes some 960,000 distinct CDR3 sequences, over 15% detected once. The V end was cut by 7 bases, the J end by 6 bases, with 16 bases between. The CDR3 is made up of 14 amino acids. Germline V gives CDR1 MNHEY, CDR2 SVGEGT. This clonotype turned up a few times. The clonotype was recovered from a human donor who was either an allogeneic HSCT recipient or a stem cell or donor lymphocyte infusion donor (not recorded which). It is not recorded whose cells these are; they may come from a transplant donor. Sequencing used blood, either unsorted or a sorted T cell fraction (not recorded which). The rearrangement links TRBV6-2 or TRBV6-3 to TRBJ2-4; D is undetermined. This chain's CDR3 is CASTPSSVGNIQYF. The CDR3 nucleotides are TGTGCCAGCACTCCGAGCTCGGTGGGAAACATTCAGTACTTC.